This TCR beta chain was identified during a study of cytomegalovirus exposure and HLA in healthy donors. Study results and caveats: Overall, roughly 160 TCR beta chains were annotated as cytomegalovirus-associated. In a later analysis, TCR beta V- and J-gene trimming showed a link to a missense DCLRE1C variant.

This clone was recorded only once. The antigen remains unidentified. The PCR contained 60 Vbeta and 13 Jbeta primers. Clones were sequenced by immunoSEQ multiplex PCR, and TCRdb holds only the in-frame ones, with some missing. The repertoire holds some 120,000 clones, with around 82% as singletons. The CDR3 spans 16 residues. Germline trimming cut 0 bases from V and 2 bases from J; bases unmatched to any gene: 7. The V gene's germline CDR1 is SGHAT and CDR2 FQNNGV. Whereas donors were nominally healthy upon sampling, unrecorded immune exposures were probable. Material for sequencing was PBMCs. The sequence came from a woman between 35 and 50 years old in good health and CMV-seropositive. This chain joins TRBV11-2 and TRBJ2-7; 7 nucleotides line up with TRBD2. The CDR3, as DNA: TGTGCCAGCAGCTTAGATAAGGCTAGCGGAGCCTACGAGCAGTACTTC. Its translation is CASSLDKASGAYEQYF.